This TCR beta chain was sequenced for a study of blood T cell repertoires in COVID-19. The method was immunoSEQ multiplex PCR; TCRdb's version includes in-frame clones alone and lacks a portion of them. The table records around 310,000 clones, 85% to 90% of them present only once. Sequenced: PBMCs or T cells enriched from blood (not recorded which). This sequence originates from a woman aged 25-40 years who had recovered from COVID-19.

As DNA, the CDR3 is TGCGCCAGCAGCCGGGGACAGGGCTTCGGGGGCACTGAAGCTTTCTTT. Its translation: CASSRGQGFGGTEAFF. This chain links TRBV5-1 with TRBJ1-1, with 9 nucleotides matching TRBD1. The germline V gene has CDR1 SGHRS and CDR2 YFSETQ. The trim removed 4 bases at V and 4 bases at J, leaving 11 bases unmatched. This CDR3 region has 16 residues.